This TCR beta chain stems from a study of response to subunit inactivated influenza vaccine. This clonotype was found a few times. In TCRdb, the RT-PCR reads were re-called with MiXCR into one record per CDR3 protein. The repertoire holds 750,000 to 850,000 distinct CDR3 sequences, with less than 20% as singletons. This clonotype was sampled from a man in his forties or fifties who received an inactivated influenza vaccine. The sample here was PBMCs from blood, taken 5 days after vaccination.

In DNA, the CDR3 is TGTGCCAGCCTGGGACTAGCGGGCACCGGGGAGCTGTTTTTT. This sequence encodes CASLGLAGTGELFF. The chain links TRBV6-1 to TRBJ2-2; 12 positions agree with TRBD2. Trimming removed 8 bases from V and 4 bases from J; junction bases left unmatched: 2. This CDR3 has 14 amino acids. The germline CDR1 and CDR2 sequences are MNHNS and SASEGT.